The source of this T cell receptor beta chain is a study of shared clonotypes between healthy human individuals. CDR3 size: 15 residues. The V end lost 4 bases, the J end lost 0 bases, and 10 bases lay between the germline ends. CDR1 SEHNR and CDR2 FQNEAQ come from the germline V gene (reference sequence). Naive CD8 cells lacked CD45RO, underwent positive selection for CCR7 and left out terminally differentiated effector memory CD45RA+ cells. The table came from immunoSEQ multiplex PCR; TCRdb's copy has only in-frame clones and leaves some out. The table has roughly 2.1 million clones, 85% to 95% seen once.

The TCR sequence derives from a man aged 18 to 29 in good health. Some clones in this sample may be carry-over from other donors' samples. Sequences were obtained from naive CD8+ T cells from PBMCs. V usage is TRBV7-9 and J usage is TRBJ2-1; no clear D gene. The CDR3 sequence is CASSWSFSSYNEQFF. DNA of the CDR3: TGTGCCAGCAGCTGGAGTTTTAGCTCCTACAATGAGCAGTTCTTC.